This T cell receptor beta chain was identified in a study of T-cell memory formation after mild COVID-19. Study-level findings and limits: Some clones that responded turned up in pre-infection memory, which suggests that cross-reactive memory joined in. Nothing showed for sure that second-wave clones peaking on day 37 were SARS-CoV-2 specific.

V dropped 3 bases and J dropped 2 bases, with 19 bases sitting between them. The CDR3 runs to 17 residues. The V gene's germline CDR1 is SGHRS and CDR2 YFSETQ. Sample barcodes and UMIs were carried by the TCR alpha and TCR beta cDNA libraries that 5'RACE generated with constant-segment primers. TCRdb fed the 5' RACE reads into MiXCR, producing one record per CDR3 protein. The table has some 130,000 distinct CDR3 sequences, about 16% seen once. This clonotype was observed a few times. The target antigen is unknown. This chain connects TRBV5-1 to TRBJ2-3, with D possibly TRBD2 on 6 matching bases. Sample: PBMCs or a T cell subset sorted from them (not recorded which). The TCR comes from an adult woman who had mild COVID-19 (a few samples of this study predate the infection). Cell type and time point are not known. CDR3 residues: CASSSGALSGFTDTQYF. The CDR3 DNA reads as TGCGCCAGCAGCTCGGGAGCCCTCTCGGGGTTCACAGATACGCAGTATTTT. Supplemented by reference TRBV5-1 and TRBJ2-3, the full variable domain reads KAGVTQTPRYLIKTRGQQVTLSCSPISGHRSVSWYQQTPGQGLQFLFEYFSETQRNKGNFPGRFSGRQFSNSRSEMNVSTLELGDSALYLCASSSGALSGFTDTQYFGPGTRLTVL.